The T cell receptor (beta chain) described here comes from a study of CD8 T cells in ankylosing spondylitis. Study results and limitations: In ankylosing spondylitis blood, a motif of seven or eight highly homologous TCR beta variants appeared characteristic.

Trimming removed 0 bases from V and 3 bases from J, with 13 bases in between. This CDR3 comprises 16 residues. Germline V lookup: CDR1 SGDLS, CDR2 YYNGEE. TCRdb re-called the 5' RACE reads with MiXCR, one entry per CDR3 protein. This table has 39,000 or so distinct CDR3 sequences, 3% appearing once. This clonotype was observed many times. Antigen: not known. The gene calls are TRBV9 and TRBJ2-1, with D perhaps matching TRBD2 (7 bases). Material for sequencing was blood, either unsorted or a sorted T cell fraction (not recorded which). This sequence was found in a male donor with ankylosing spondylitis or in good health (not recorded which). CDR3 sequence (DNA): TGTGCCAGCAGCGTAGAGGGGGGGTTTAACTACAATGAGCAGTTCTTC. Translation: CASSVEGGFNYNEQFF.